This T cell receptor (beta chain) originates from a study of cytomegalovirus exposure and HLA in healthy donors. This CDR3 has 13 residues. Trimming pared 3 bases from V and 2 bases from J, leaving 9 bases between. Germline CDR1 and CDR2: SGHDT and YYEEEE. In regard to this clone: Antigen: not known.

The PCR made use of 60 Vbeta and 13 Jbeta primers. Measured with immunoSEQ multiplex PCR; TCRdb has only the in-frame clones, and not every one. The data show under 200,000 clones, 60% to 85% seen once. Findings and limits, study-wide: A missense variant in DCLRE1C was later tied to TCR beta V- and J-gene trimming. In a later analysis, common viral pathogens appeared linked to several of the most significant clusters. The study put some 150 TCR beta chains on its list as cytomegalovirus-associated. 87-base-pair reads could not separate some V segments, including TRBV6-2 and TRBV6-3.

This TCR was sampled from a female donor in good health and CMV-seronegative. V and J are TRBV5-6 and TRBJ2-7, with D possibly being TRBD2 (6 bases). Sequenced: PBMCs. The DNA for the CDR3 is TGTGCCAGCAGCTCAGGGAGGCCCTACGAGCAGTACTTC. It specifies CASSSGRPYEQYF.